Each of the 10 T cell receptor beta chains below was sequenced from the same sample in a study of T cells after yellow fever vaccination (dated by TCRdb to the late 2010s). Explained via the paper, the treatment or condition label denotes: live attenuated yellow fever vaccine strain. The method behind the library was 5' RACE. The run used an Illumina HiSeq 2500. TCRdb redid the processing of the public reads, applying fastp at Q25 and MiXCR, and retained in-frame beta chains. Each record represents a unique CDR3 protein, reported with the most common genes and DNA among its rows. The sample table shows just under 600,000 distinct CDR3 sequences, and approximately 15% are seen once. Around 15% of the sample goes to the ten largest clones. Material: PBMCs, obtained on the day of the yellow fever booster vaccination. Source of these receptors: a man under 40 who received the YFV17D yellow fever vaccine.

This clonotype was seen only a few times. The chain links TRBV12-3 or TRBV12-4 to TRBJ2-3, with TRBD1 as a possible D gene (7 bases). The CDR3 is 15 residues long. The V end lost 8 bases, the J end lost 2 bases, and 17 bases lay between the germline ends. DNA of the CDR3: TGTGCCAGCCAGATTAGGAGGGGGCTCACAGATACGCAGTATTTT. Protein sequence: CASQIRRGLTDTQYF.

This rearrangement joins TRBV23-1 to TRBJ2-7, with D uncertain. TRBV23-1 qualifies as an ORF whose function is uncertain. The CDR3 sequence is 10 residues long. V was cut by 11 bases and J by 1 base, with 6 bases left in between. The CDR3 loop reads CAGLSYEQYF. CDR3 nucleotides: TGCGCCGGTTTGTCCTACGAGCAGTACTTC.

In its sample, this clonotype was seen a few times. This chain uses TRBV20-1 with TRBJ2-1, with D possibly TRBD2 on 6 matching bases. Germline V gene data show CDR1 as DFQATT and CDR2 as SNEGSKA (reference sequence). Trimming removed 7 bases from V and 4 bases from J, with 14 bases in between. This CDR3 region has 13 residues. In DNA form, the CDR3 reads TGCAGTGTTCCGGGACTTACGTACAATGAGCAGTTCTTC. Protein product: CSVPGLTYNEQFF.

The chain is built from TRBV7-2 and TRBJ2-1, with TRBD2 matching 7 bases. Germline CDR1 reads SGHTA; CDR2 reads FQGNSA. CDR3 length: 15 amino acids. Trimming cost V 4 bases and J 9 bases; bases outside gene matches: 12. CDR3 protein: CASSSGEAGEGEQFF. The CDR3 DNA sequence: TGTGCCAGCAGCTCAGGAGAGGCGGGAGAGGGTGAGCAGTTCTTC.

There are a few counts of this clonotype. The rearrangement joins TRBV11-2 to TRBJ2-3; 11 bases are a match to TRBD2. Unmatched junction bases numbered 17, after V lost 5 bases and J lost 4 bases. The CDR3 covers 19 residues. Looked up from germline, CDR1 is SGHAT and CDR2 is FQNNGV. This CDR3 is CASSLRHSSGRKSPDTQYF. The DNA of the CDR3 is TGTGCCAGCAGCCTCAGGCACTCTAGCGGGAGGAAGAGCCCAGATACGCAGTATTTT.

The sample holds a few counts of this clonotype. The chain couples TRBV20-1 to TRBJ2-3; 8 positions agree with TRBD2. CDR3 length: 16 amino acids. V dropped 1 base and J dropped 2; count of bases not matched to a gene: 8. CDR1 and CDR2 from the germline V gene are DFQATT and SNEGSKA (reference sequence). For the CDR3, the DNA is TGCAGTGCTAGAGCCGCGGGGGGATCGAACACAGATACGCAGTATTTT. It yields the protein CSARAAGGSNTDTQYF.

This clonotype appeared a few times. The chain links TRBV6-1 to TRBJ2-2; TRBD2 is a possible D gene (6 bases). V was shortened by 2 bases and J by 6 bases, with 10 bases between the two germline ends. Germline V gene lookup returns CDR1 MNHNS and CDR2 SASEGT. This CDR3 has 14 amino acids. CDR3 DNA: TGTGCCAGCAGTGAACAGTGGGAGGCCGGGGAGCTGTTTTTT. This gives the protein CASSEQWEAGELFF.

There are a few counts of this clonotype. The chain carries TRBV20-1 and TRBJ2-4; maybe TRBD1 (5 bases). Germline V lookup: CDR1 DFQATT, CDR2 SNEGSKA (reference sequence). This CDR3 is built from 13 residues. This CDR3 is CSSPQDAKNIQYF. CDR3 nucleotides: TGCAGCAGCCCACAGGATGCCAAAAACATTCAGTACTTC.

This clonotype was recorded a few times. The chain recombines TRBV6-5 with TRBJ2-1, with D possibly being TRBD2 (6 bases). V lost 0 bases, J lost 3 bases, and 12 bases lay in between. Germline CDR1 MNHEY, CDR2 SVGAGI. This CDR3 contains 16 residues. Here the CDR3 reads CASSYSSNSGYNEQFF. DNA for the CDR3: TGTGCCAGCAGTTACTCCTCTAATAGCGGCTACAATGAGCAGTTCTTC.

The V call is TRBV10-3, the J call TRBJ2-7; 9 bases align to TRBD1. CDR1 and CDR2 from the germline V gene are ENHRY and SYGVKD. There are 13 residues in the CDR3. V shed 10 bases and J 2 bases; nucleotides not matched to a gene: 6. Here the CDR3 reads CASQGQGTYEQYF. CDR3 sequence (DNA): TGTGCCAGCCAGGGACAGGGTACCTACGAGCAGTACTTC.